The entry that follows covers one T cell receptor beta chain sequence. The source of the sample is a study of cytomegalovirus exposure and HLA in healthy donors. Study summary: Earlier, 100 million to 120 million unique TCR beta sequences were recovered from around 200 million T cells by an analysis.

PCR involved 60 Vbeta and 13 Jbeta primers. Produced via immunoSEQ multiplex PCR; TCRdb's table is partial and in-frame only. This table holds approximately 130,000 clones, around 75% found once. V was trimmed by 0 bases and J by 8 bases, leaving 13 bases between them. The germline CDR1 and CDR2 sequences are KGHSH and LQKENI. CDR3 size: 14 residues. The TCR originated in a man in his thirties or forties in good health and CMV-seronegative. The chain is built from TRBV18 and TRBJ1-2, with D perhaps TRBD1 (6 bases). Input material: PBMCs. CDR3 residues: CASSPPAGVWGYTF. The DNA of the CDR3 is TGTGCCAGCTCACCACCGGCAGGGGTTTGGGGCTACACCTTC.